These 6 T cell receptor beta chains were sequenced from one sample in a study of blood T cell repertoires in COVID-19. Clones were read by immunoSEQ multiplex PCR, and TCRdb kept only the in-frame ones, dropping some. The table lists tens of thousands of clones, 89% of them singletons. The sequencing sample was made of peripheral blood. These receptors were collected from a man between 60 and 75 years old with COVID-19, enrolled during active disease.

The chain couples TRBV9 to TRBJ1-2; no clear D. Germline loops: CDR1 SGDLS, CDR2 YYNGEE. The V gene lost 3 bases and the J gene lost 6 bases, with 15 bases spanning the gap. The CDR3 is 14 amino acids. Here the CDR3 reads CASSALMGGNGYTF. The CDR3 DNA reads TGTGCCAGCAGCGCCTTAATGGGAGGGAATGGCTACACCTTC.

The chain joins TRBV7-8 to TRBJ2-1; perhaps TRBD2 as D (6 bases). The CDR3 has 15 amino acids. In germline, CDR1 is SGHVS, CDR2 FQNEAQ. V was cut by 1 base and J by 7 bases, with 14 bases left in between. The CDR3 coding sequence is TGTGCCAGCAGCTTAGAAATAGCGGTCTGGAATGAGCAGTTCTTC. This gives the protein CASSLEIAVWNEQFF.

As DNA, the CDR3 is TGTGCCAGCAGCCAACTTAAGACGGGGTTCCCTAGCGGATGGAACACCGGGGAGCTGTTTTTT. This translates into CASSQLKTGFPSGWNTGELFF. The V and J genes are TRBV3-1 (or the pseudogene TRBV3-2) and TRBJ2-2, with 7 bases aligning to TRBD2. This CDR3 is 21 amino acids long. After removal of 2 bases from V and 1 base from J, the junction contained 19 bases not matched to a gene. Germline assignment: CDR1 LGHDT and CDR2 YNNKEL (reference sequence).

This rearrangement joins TRBV4-3 to TRBJ1-1; perhaps TRBD1 as D (6 bases). Germline CDR1 reads LGHNA; CDR2 reads YSLEER. Trimming removed 3 bases at V and 0 bases at J, with 11 bases between. This CDR3 contains 15 residues. CDR3 loop: CASSHNREMNTEAFF. CDR3 nucleotides: TGCGCCAGCAGCCACAACAGGGAAATGAACACTGAAGCTTTCTTT.

The rearrangement joins TRBV5-1 to TRBJ2-1; no clear D gene. Germline assignment: CDR1 SGHRS and CDR2 YFSETQ. The CDR3 is made up of 13 amino acids. V was trimmed by 5 bases and J by 10 bases, leaving 16 bases between them. CDR3 in amino acids: CASSSGRGEEQFF. CDR3 nucleotides: TGCGCCAGCAGTTCGGGTCGCGGTGAGGAGCAGTTCTTC.

V usage is TRBV5-4 and J usage is TRBJ2-7, with 8 bases that match TRBD2. V lost 4 bases, J lost 0 bases, and 6 bases stayed unmatched. The CDR3 consists of 15 residues. In germline, CDR1 is SGHNT, CDR2 YYREEE (reference sequence). The CDR3 spells CASSVTSGNSYEQYF. CDR3 bases: TGTGCCAGCAGCGTTACTAGCGGAAACTCCTACGAGCAGTACTTC.